The T cell receptor (beta chain) described here comes from a study of blood T cell repertoires in COVID-19. In the original analysis: Amplified reference gene primers provided the basis for estimating nucleated cell counts. This table comes from immunoSEQ multiplex PCR, and its TCRdb copy is limited to in-frame clones, with some not included. The V and J calls and the clone size are those of that table, but D and trimming were determined from the DNA. The table lists about 140,000 clones, 60% to 85% of them singletons. This TCR derives from a man aged 50-59 years with acute or convalescent COVID-19. The sequenced material came from peripheral blood.

CDR3 in amino acids: CAWSVRDREEGTIYF. CDR3 DNA sequence: TGTGCCTGGAGTGTACGAGACAGGGAGGAAGGCACCATATATTTT. The chain is built from TRBV30 and TRBJ1-3; 7 nucleotides match TRBD1. V shed 0 bases, J shed 9 bases, and the junction held 11 bases outside the gene matches. The CDR3 loop spans 15 amino acids. CDR1 and CDR2 (germline): GTSNPN, SVGIG (reference sequence).